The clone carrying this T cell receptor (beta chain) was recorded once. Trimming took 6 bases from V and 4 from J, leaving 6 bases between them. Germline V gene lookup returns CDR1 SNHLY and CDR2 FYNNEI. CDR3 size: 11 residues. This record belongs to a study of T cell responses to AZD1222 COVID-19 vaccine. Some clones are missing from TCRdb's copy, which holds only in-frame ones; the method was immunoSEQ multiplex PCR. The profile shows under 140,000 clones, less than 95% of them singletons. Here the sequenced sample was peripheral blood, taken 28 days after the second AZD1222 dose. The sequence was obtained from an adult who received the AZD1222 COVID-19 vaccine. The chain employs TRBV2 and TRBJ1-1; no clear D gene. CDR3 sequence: CASRVATEAFF. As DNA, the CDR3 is TGTGCCAGCAGGGTGGCCACTGAAGCTTTCTTT.